A single TCR beta chain is shown here with its context. Its antigen is unknown. One base away there is no much larger clone; base qualities are not given. The data were taken from a study of shared clonotypes between healthy human individuals (dated by TCRdb to between 2020 and 2021). For the wider study: The cohort comprised a couple of women and a few men aged 18 to 49 years. For each donor, three plates each were used for CD4 naive and CD4 memory, two plates were used for CD8 naive, and one plate was used for CD8 memory. Blood TCR repertoires of four to six healthy adults were deeply sequenced to estimate repertoire size and the extent of clonotype sharing between individuals. To increase sequencing depth and limit assay-specific biases, different laboratories used diverse techniques to prepare libraries and sequence TCR repertoires. Per donor, leukapheresis produced somewhere between about 0.94 and 9 billion PBMCs. Broad study findings and their caveats: Rarefaction of sorted-subset datasets indicated incomplete sequencing despite the large sequencing depth. Only blood was sampled, and tissue TCR repertoires likely differ from those in blood. The small number of donors limited the genetic and exposure-history diversity represented. When a handful of donors were compared, the shared fraction of clonotypes was about 5% for naive CD4, around 3.6% for naive CD8, more than 2% for memory CD4, and roughly 0.43% for memory CD8. Pairwise subsampling led to the expectation that sequencing depth would affect the degree of clonotype sharing among donors. Compared with non-shared clonotypes, the clonotypes found in all four sorted-subset donors had higher generation probabilities. Naive subsets generally had larger estimated clonotype richness than memory subsets did.

Counted from cysteine to phenylalanine, this CDR3 has 14 amino acids. Only CDR3 DNA remains: 42 bases, in frame from the first base. As encoded in the germline V gene, CDR1 is SNHLY while CDR2 is FYNNEI. Trimming accounts for 6 bases at V and 5 bases at J, while the number of junction bases matched to no gene is 7. For the CD8 naive samples, CD45RO-negative cells were positively selected for CCR7, yielding a CD45RA+CCR7+ population from which TemRA cells were excluded. The donors were healthy, HIV-negative adults who had no recently reported acute infections or vaccinations. Every donor was a Caucasian adult residing in Nashville, Tennessee, USA. Blood was obtained by leukapheresis, after which PBMCs were separated by Ficoll-Histopaque density gradient centrifugation and cryopreserved in liquid nitrogen vapor phase. Purity and quantity of every magnetically sorted T cell population were checked by analytical flow cytometry. From each sorted fraction, genomic DNA was isolated and quantified by UV absorbance on a Nanodrop 2000c.

Using the deep immunoSEQ assay, TCR CDR3 regions were amplified from genomic DNA by multiplex PCR. Extracted genomic DNA from each cell subset was spread evenly across all wells of several immunoSEQ 96-well plates, with each plate serving as a replicate. For sorted subsets, each replicate PCR was loaded with about 200 ng genomic DNA, equivalent to 30,000 or so T cell genomes. Purified libraries were quantified with a Qubit 3.0 fluorometer, sized on a Bioanalyzer 2100, and re-quantified with the KAPA Library Quantification kit. Every immunoSEQ 96-well plate was sequenced on a separate single-read 150-cycle Illumina NextSeq 550 flow cell. Processing in the source paper ran as follows. Because the immunoSEQ output included only junctional sequences and no quality scores, the filtering could not be the same as the filtering used for full-length reads. To assign V/J genes and CDR3, sequences were annotated using PyIR, a Python wrapper for IgBLAST v1.9, with IMGT germline references. Reads were removed for weak V/J assignments (E-value above 1e-6), missing CDR3, stop codons, out-of-frame junctions, or ambiguous translated residues. V3J clonotypes were defined as sequences sharing the same inferred V gene, J gene, and CDR3 amino acid sequence. The percentage overlap between two repertoires was calculated by dividing the number of shared unique clonotypes by the size of the smaller repertoire. RTK rarefaction, the Chao1 estimator, and Recon v2.1 estimates of unobserved clonotypes were used to assess repertoire richness. For all TCRbeta clonotypes obtained by the gDNA method from a handful of donors, generation probabilities were computed with OLGA. TCRdb's version of the immuneACCESS table is confined to in-frame rearrangements and falls short of the full clone set. An unresolved V gene accounts for under half of the shortfall where checked; the remainder is of unknown origin. That table supplies the V and J calls and clone size; D and trimming were determined from the DNA. This sample gives about 2.1 million clones in total; 85% to 95% of them show up just once. The ten most abundant clones make up over 1.5% of the sample.

Material: naive CD8+ T cells from PBMCs. According to the study, the label for this sample's cell subset or site signals: CD45RA+CCR7+. The TCR was taken from a man between 18 and 35 years old in good health. Some clones in this sample may be carry-over from other donors' samples. The rearranged chain carries TRBV2 and TRBJ2-5, and 9 junctional nucleotides match TRBD2. The CDR3 here reads CASSSGLAGETQYF. The DNA is as follows: TGTGCCAGCAGCTCGGGACTAGCCGGGGAGACCCAGTACTTC.